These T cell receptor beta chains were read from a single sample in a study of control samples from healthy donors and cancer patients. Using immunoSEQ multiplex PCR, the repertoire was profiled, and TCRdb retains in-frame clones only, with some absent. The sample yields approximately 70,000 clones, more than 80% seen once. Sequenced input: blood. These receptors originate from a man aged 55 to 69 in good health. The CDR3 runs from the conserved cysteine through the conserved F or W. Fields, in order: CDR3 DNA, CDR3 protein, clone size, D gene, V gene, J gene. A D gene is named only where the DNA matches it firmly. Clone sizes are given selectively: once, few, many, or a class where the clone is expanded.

TGCGCCAGCAGCGCCGGGACAGGGAATACTAATGAAAAACTGTTTTTT	CASSAGTGNTNEKLFF	.	TRBD1	TRBV5-1	TRBJ1-4
TGCGCCAGCAGCGCCTACCGGGACTTCTACAATGAGCAGTTCTTC	CASSAYRDFYNEQFF	.	.	TRBV4-1	TRBJ2-1
TGTGCCAGCAGTTCTCCCCGGTACCAAGAGACCCAGTACTTC	CASSSPRYQETQYF	.	.	TRBV28	TRBJ2-5
TGTGCCATCAAAGGAAATAGCAATCAGCCCCAGCATTTT	CAIKGNSNQPQHF	.	.	TRBV10-3	TRBJ1-5
TGTGCCATCAATCGGGATCTGAACACTGAAGCTTTCTTT	CAINRDLNTEAFF	.	.	TRBV10-3	TRBJ1-1
TGCGCCAGCAGCCAAGAAGGCCCCGCAGGGGGTGCCTATAATTCACCCCTCCACTTT	CASSQEGPAGGAYNSPLHF	.	TRBD1	TRBV4-3	TRBJ1-6
TGTGCCAGCAGTCCCTCACAGTTGGGCCCCCATCAGCCCCAGCATTTT	CASSPSQLGPHQPQHF	few	.	TRBV28	TRBJ1-5
TGTGCCAGCAGCTACGGACAGAGCTACGAGCAGTACTTC	CASSYGQSYEQYF	few	.	TRBV11-1	TRBJ2-7
TGTGCCAGCGGGCAGGGAATTACCGGGGAGCTGTTTTTT	CASGQGITGELFF	.	.	TRBV6-5	TRBJ2-2
TGTGCCAGCAGCCCCCCGACTAGCGGGAGCTTCCCCTCGCAGTTCTTC	CASSPPTSGSFPSQFF	.	TRBD2	TRBV7-8	TRBJ2-1
TGTGCCAGCAGCCAAGGAACTCTGACCTACGAGCAGTACTTC	CASSQGTLTYEQYF	few	.	TRBV3-1/TRBV3-2	TRBJ2-7
TGTGCCTGGAGCCCATCAGGGAGGGAGCTGTTTTTT	CAWSPSGRELFF	.	.	TRBV30	TRBJ2-2
TGTGCCAGCAGCAACAGGGACAGGGGGGACAATCAGCCCCAGCATTTT	CASSNRDRGDNQPQHF	.	.	TRBV21-1	TRBJ1-5
TGTGCCTGGAGTGGACAGGGCCTTGGCACTGAAGCTTTCTTT	CAWSGQGLGTEAFF	.	TRBD1	TRBV30	TRBJ1-1
TGTGCCAGCTTGGGACAGGGGAATTCACCCCTCCACTTT	CASLGQGNSPLHF	.	TRBD1	TRBV25-1	TRBJ1-6
TGTGCCAGTATGGGGTGGCGGGAGTCGGATAATGAGCAGTTCTTC	CASMGWRESDNEQFF	.	TRBD2	TRBV19	TRBJ2-1
TGTGCCAGCAGCCGGGACAGCTCCTACAATGAGCAGTTCTTC	CASSRDSSYNEQFF	.	TRBD1	TRBV7-9	TRBJ2-1
TGTGCCAGCAGCAGCGTCAGTTCGACGGAGACCCAGTACTTC	CASSSVSSTETQYF	few	.	TRBV7-9	TRBJ2-5
TGTGCCAGCAGCTTGACTAGACTTTCCTACAATGAGCAGTTCTTC	CASSLTRLSYNEQFF	.	.	TRBV5-5	TRBJ2-1
TGCGCCAGCAGACGCCCGGGACAAGAGACCCAGTACTTC	CASRRPGQETQYF	.	.	TRBV4-1	TRBJ2-5
TGTGCCAGCAGTTACTCGACGGCAGACAGCAATCAGCCCCAGCATTTT	CASSYSTADSNQPQHF	.	.	TRBV6-6	TRBJ1-5
TGTGCCAGCAGCTTGGATGCAGGGGCCACCTACAATGAGCAGTTCTTC	CASSLDAGATYNEQFF	few	.	TRBV5-6	TRBJ2-1
TGTGCCAGCAGCCTATCGGGACCTCCCTACGAGCAGTACTTC	CASSLSGPPYEQYF	.	.	TRBV14	TRBJ2-7
.	CASCFLAGGGFYSNQPQHF	.	.	TRBV28	TRBJ1-5
TGTGCCAGCAGCTTCGGGCCGACTCGCCTCTCCTACAATGAGCAGTTCTTC	CASSFGPTRLSYNEQFF	.	.	TRBV7-8	TRBJ2-1
TGTGCCAGCAGCTTGGGAATGGCGTACTCTGGAAACACCATATATTTT	CASSLGMAYSGNTIYF	.	.	TRBV5-5	TRBJ1-3
TGTGCCAGCAGCCGCCGGGACAGGGGGTACGAGCAGTACTTC	CASSRRDRGYEQYF	once	TRBD1	TRBV7-2	TRBJ2-7
TGTGCCACAGAAGACAGGGGCAATCGGCCCCAGCATTTT	CATEDRGNRPQHF	many	TRBD1	TRBV19	TRBJ1-5
TGTGCCAGCAGTGCGGGGGTGGGTTACACTGAAGCTTTCTTT	CASSAGVGYTEAFF	.	.	TRBV2	TRBJ1-1
TGTGCCAGCAGCTTGAGACTAGCGGAGAGCACAGATACGCAGTATTTT	CASSLRLAESTDTQYF	once	TRBD2	TRBV11-2	TRBJ2-3
TGTGCCAGCAGCAGCGGGAACCCTTACAATGAGCAGTTCTTC	CASSSGNPYNEQFF	.	TRBD2	TRBV28	TRBJ2-1
TGTGCCAGCAGCCTCGGACAGGGGAAGCAGCCCCAGCATTTT	CASSLGQGKQPQHF	.	TRBD1	TRBV5-8	TRBJ1-5
TGTGCCAGCAGCTTACGCATATCTCTAGGGGCCAACGTCCTGACTTTC	CASSLRISLGANVLTF	.	.	TRBV11-2	TRBJ2-6
TGTGCCAGCTCACCATTTACCAACACTGAAGCTTTCTTT	CASSPFTNTEAFF	few	.	TRBV18	TRBJ1-1
TGTGCCAGTAGCGACAGGGGTTTGACAGATACGCAGTATTTT	CASSDRGLTDTQYF	.	TRBD1	TRBV19	TRBJ2-3
TGTGCCAGCAGTTTAGCAGGGATCTATGGCTACACCTTC	CASSLAGIYGYTF	few	.	TRBV12-3/TRBV12-4	TRBJ1-2
TGTGCCTGGAGTCCCGGGGCCTTGGGTGGCTACACCTTC	CAWSPGALGGYTF	.	.	TRBV30	TRBJ1-2
TGTGCCAGCAGCCATCCAGGGGGCACCGGGGAGCTGTTTTTT	CASSHPGGTGELFF	.	TRBD1	TRBV4-2	TRBJ2-2
TGTGCCTGGAGTAAAGGGACTAGCGCCACCTACGAGCAGTACTTC	CAWSKGTSATYEQYF	.	TRBD2	TRBV30	TRBJ2-7
TGTGCCACCAGCGGCTCCGGGACATCTAATTCACCCCTCCACTTT	CATSGSGTSNSPLHF	.	.	TRBV15	TRBJ1-6
TGTGCCAGTAATTCTGACGGGAGCTCCTACGAGCAGTACTTC	CASNSDGSSYEQYF	once	.	TRBV19	TRBJ2-7
TGTGCCAGCAGCAGAGCGGGAGTGACATCCTACGAGCAGTACTTC	CASSRAGVTSYEQYF	.	TRBD2	TRBV11-2	TRBJ2-7
TGCGCCAGCAGCCAAGATGGGCGGGATCAGCCCCAGCATTTT	CASSQDGRDQPQHF	.	.	TRBV4-1	TRBJ1-5
TGTGCCAGCAGTTCAGGGACCACCTCTGGAAACACCATATATTTT	CASSSGTTSGNTIYF	.	.	TRBV28	TRBJ1-3
TGTGCCAGCAGGTCTGACCCACGGCCTAATGAAAAACTGTTTTTT	CASRSDPRPNEKLFF	.	.	TRBV6-6	TRBJ1-4
TGTGCCAGCAGCCCAGGGCGCACAGATACGCAGTATTTT	CASSPGRTDTQYF	.	.	TRBV5-4	TRBJ2-3
TGTGCCAGCAGCCCATGGGACACCCTCGGGGAGCTGTTTTTT	CASSPWDTLGELFF	once	.	TRBV7-2	TRBJ2-2
TGTGCCAGTAGTCCCGGTCAGGGGAACACTGAAGCTTTCTTT	CASSPGQGNTEAFF	.	.	TRBV19	TRBJ1-1